These T cell receptor beta chains were read from a single sample in a study of blood T cell repertoires in COVID-19. Produced via immunoSEQ multiplex PCR; TCRdb's table is partial and in-frame only. This sample has more than 60,000 clones, with roughly 90% found just once. Sequencing input: peripheral blood. The receptors here all came from a man aged 45-65 years with acute or convalescent COVID-19. Both conserved end residues are part of each CDR3. Each record gives: D gene, V gene, J gene, clone size, CDR3 DNA, CDR3 protein. D genes are given only for firm matches. Clone size appears in some rows only: once, few, many, or a class for an expanded clone.

.	TRBV15	TRBJ2-5	.	TGTGCCACCAGCAGAGATGAGGTGGGGAACAAGCAGGGGCCATATGAGACCCAGTACTTC	CATSRDEVGNKQGPYETQYF
TRBD1	TRBV7-9	TRBJ1-4	.	TGTGCCAGCAGCTTAGATGGGACAGGGCACGAAAAACTGTTTTTT	CASSLDGTGHEKLFF
.	TRBV29-1	TRBJ2-5	.	TGCAGCGTTGATTCAGCGGCTCGGGAGACCCAGTACTTC	CSVDSAARETQYF
.	TRBV7-9	TRBJ1-1	.	TGTGCCAGCAGCTTAGACAGGGAAGCTTTCTTT	CASSLDREAFF
.	TRBV27	TRBJ1-6	.	TGTGCCAGCAGTTCCTGGACAATCACCAATTCACCCCTCCACTTT	CASSSWTITNSPLHF
TRBD1	TRBV18	TRBJ1-1	.	TGTGCCAGCTCGCGCGGACAGGGGGCCAGGGGTGAAGCTTTCTTT	CASSRGQGARGEAFF
TRBD1	TRBV15	TRBJ2-1	.	TGTGCCACCAGCAGAGATATCCGGGGGACAGGGGTAGGGAATGAGCAGTTCTTC	CATSRDIRGTGVGNEQFF
.	TRBV30	TRBJ2-7	.	TGTGCCTGGACTTCTTGGGGGGGGCAGGCCTCCTACGAGCAGTACTTC	CAWTSWGGQASYEQYF
TRBD1	TRBV14	TRBJ2-2	few	TGTGCCAGCAGCTCAGTAGCACAGGGGTACACCGGGGAGCTGTTTTTT	CASSSVAQGYTGELFF
.	TRBV5-6	TRBJ1-5	once	TGTGCCAGCAGCTTGTGGGAGACAGGAACGGGGAAGCCCCAGCATTTT	CASSLWETGTGKPQHF
TRBD1	TRBV18	TRBJ1-5	.	TGTGCCAGCTCACAGGGACAGGGCTTCAATCAGCCCCAGCATTTT	CASSQGQGFNQPQHF
.	TRBV9	TRBJ1-1	.	TGTGCCAGCAGCGTAACATCTGGGAGGACATCTGAAGCTTTCTTT	CASSVTSGRTSEAFF
TRBD2	TRBV19	TRBJ2-7	once	TGTGCCAGTAGTATGGTGACTAGCGGGATTGGGTTTATCTACGAGCAGTACTTC	CASSMVTSGIGFIYEQYF
.	TRBV6-6	TRBJ2-5	.	TGTGCCAGCAGTTACTCGTTACAGGGGGGGGCGGAGACCCAGTACTTC	CASSYSLQGGAETQYF
.	TRBV3-1/TRBV3-2	TRBJ2-2	few	TGTGCCAGCAGCCACCATAGCGGTAACACCGGGGAGCTGTTTTTT	CASSHHSGNTGELFF
TRBD1	TRBV4-1	TRBJ1-2	.	TGCGCCAGCAGCCAAGACCCAAAACAGGGGATTTGGTATGGCTACACCTTC	CASSQDPKQGIWYGYTF
TRBD1	TRBV30	TRBJ1-2	once	TGTGCCCTCCACAGGGGGACTAACTATGGCTACACCTTC	CALHRGTNYGYTF
.	TRBV30	TRBJ1-1	.	TGTGCCTGGTATGATCCGGGGAACACTGAAGCTTTCTTT	CAWYDPGNTEAFF
TRBD1	TRBV12-3/TRBV12-4	TRBJ1-2	.	TGTGCCAGCAGTTTAGGTACAGGGGGTGGCTACACCTTC	CASSLGTGGGYTF
.	TRBV7-6	TRBJ2-3	.	TGTGCCAGCAGTGCGAGGACAGATACGCAGTATTTT	CASSARTDTQYF
.	TRBV6-5	TRBJ1-5	.	TGTGCCAGCAGTTACGGGCAAAAAGATCAGCCCCAGCATTTT	CASSYGQKDQPQHF
TRBD2	TRBV2	TRBJ2-1	.	TGTGCCAGCAGGCCCTCTAGCGGGACGTACAATGAGCAGTTCTTC	CASRPSSGTYNEQFF
.	TRBV30	TRBJ2-5	.	TGTGCCTGGAATACACTAGCTTTTGAGGGAGAGACCCAGTACTTC	CAWNTLAFEGETQYF
TRBD1	TRBV10-3	TRBJ2-2	few	TGTGCCATCAGTGAGTCGGGACAGGAGAACACCGGGGAGCTGTTTTTT	CAISESGQENTGELFF
.	TRBV23-1	TRBJ1-4	.	TGCGCCAGCGGGATTGACAGAATAACCCCTAGATCTAATGAAAAACTGTTTTTT	CASGIDRITPRSNEKLFF